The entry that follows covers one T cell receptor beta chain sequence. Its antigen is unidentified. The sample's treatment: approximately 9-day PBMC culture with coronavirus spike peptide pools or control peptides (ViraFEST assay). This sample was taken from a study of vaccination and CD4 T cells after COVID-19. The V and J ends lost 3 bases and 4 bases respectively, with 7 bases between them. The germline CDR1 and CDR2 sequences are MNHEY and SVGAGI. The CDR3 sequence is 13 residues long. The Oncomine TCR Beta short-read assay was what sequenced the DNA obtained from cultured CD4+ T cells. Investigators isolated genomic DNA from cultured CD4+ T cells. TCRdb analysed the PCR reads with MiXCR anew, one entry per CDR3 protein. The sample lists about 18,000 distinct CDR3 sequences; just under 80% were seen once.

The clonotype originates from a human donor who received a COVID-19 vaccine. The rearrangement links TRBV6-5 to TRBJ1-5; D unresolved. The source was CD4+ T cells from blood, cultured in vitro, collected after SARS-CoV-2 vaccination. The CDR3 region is CASSYRENQPQHF. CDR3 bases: TGTGCCAGCAGTTATAGGGAGAATCAGCCCCAGCATTTT.